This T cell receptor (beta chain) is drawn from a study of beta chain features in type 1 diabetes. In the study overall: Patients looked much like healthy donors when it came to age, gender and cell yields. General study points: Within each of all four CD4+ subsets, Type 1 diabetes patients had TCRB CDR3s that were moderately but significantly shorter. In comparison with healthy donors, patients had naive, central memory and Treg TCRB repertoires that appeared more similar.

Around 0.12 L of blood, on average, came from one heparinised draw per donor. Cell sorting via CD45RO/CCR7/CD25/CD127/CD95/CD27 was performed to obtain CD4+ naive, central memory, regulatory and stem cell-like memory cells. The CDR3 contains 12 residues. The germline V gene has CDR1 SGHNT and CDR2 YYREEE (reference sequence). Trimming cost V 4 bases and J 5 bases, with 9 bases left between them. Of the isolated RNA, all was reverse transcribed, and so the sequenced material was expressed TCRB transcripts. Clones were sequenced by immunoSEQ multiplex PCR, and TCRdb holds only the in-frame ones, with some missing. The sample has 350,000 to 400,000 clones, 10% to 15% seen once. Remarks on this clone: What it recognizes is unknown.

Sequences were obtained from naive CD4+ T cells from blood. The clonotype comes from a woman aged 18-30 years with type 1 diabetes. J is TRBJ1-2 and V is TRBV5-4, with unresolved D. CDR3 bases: TGTGCCAGCAGCCCCGGAGAGTATGGCTACACCTTC. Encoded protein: CASSPGEYGYTF.